This TCR beta chain appears in the sequencing data of a study of post-analysis software for immune sequencing data. This clonotype was counted only a few times. Its target is not known. Each TCR beta cDNA library carried unique molecular identifiers. Each CDR3 protein gets one entry after TCRdb re-called the PCR reads with MiXCR. The sample holds roughly 800,000 distinct CDR3 sequences, 53% seen once. Whole-study findings and limits: In patients, a few TRBV segments were more frequent than in controls, with TRBV5-6, TRBV5-1 and TRBV20-1 among them.

The V gene's germline CDR1 is LGHNT and CDR2 FRNRAP. J lost 4 bases, V lost 7 bases, and 12 bases had no gene match. This CDR3 contains 16 residues. The rearrangement uses TRBV12-5 and TRBJ2-5; 10 nucleotides align to TRBD1. The sequence was obtained from a girl aged 5 to 17 with multiple sclerosis. Sequenced sample: blood. CDR3 protein: CASAPNSGDRGETQYF. As DNA, the CDR3 is TGTGCTAGTGCCCCGAACTCCGGGGACAGGGGAGAGACCCAGTACTTC.